This TCR beta chain was observed in a study of CD8+ T cells in alopecia areata. The overall study: Tofacitinib administration to treated patients was oral, at 5 to 10 mg twice daily. By percentage of affected scalp area, the severity of treated patients was scored.

The CDR3 extends over 13 amino acids. CDR1 and CDR2 from the germline V gene are ENHRY and SYGVKD. Once RNA had been extracted, it was reverse transcribed into cDNA to act as the sequencing template. Some clones are missing from TCRdb's copy, which holds only in-frame ones; the method was immunoSEQ multiplex PCR. The sample lists around 170,000 clones; 51% were seen once. Treatment specified: oral pan-JAK inhibitor, 5-10 mg twice daily. Investigators sorted PBMCs to obtain both CD4+ and CD8+ T cells. Whole-study results and caveats: In blood and scalp, many expanded lesional clones persisted during tofacitinib.

As to this clone: Its antigen remains unknown.

The source material was CD8+ T cells sorted from blood, sampled between weeks 51 and 52, from a patient treated with tofacitinib. The sequence was obtained from a human donor with alopecia areata. This rearrangement joins TRBV10-3 to TRBJ2-5; TRBD2 might be the D (5 bases). The J call may not be correct, given that the DNA end is closer to TRBJ2-7. This chain's CDR3 is CAISESTRYEQYF. The CDR3 DNA follows: TGTGCCATCAGTGAGTCTACTAGATACGAGCAGTACTTC.